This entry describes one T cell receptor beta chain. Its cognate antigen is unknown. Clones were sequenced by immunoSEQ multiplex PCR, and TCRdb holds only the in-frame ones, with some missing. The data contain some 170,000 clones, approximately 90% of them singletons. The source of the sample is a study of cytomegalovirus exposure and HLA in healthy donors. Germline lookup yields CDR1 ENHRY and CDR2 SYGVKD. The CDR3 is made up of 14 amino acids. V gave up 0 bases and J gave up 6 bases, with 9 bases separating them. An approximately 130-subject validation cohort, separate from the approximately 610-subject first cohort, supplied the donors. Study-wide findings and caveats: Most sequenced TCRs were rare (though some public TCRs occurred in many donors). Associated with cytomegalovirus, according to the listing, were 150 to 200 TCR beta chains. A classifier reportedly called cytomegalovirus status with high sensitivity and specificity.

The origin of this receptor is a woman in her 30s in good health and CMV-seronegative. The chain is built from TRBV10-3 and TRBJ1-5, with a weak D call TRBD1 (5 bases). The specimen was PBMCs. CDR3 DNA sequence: TGTGCCATCAGTGAGTCCCCCAGGGCTCAGCCCCAGCATTTT. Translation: CAISESPRAQPQHF.